The sequence of this TCR beta chain was determined in a study of shared clonotypes between healthy human individuals. The study's findings and limits: Approximately 5% of naive CD4 clonotypes were shared across a few donors. Among donors, sharing of clonotypes was expected to be affected by sequencing depth.

In regard to this clone: Its antigen is not identified.

The germline gives CDR1 SEHNR, CDR2 FQNEAQ (reference sequence). The CDR3 is made up of 17 amino acids. The V gene end was trimmed by 3 bases and the J gene end by 5 bases; junction bases not matched to a gene: 11. For every subset, genomic DNA was evenly distributed across several immunoSEQ plates. Produced via immunoSEQ multiplex PCR; TCRdb's table is partial and in-frame only. The top ten hold under 30% of the sample, which has under 1 million clones, 90% to 95% seen once. Naive-designated CD8 cells lacked CD45RO, were positively enriched for CCR7, and omitted terminally differentiated effector memory CD45RA+ cells.

Sequencing used naive CD8+ T cells sorted from blood. The chain recombines TRBV7-9 with TRBJ2-1; TRBD2 matches at 9 bases. This sequence originates from a man between 25 and 39 years old in good health. The DNA of the CDR3 is TGTGCCAGCAGCTTTCGACAGGGACTAGCCTACGACAATGAGCAGTTCTTC. Translated, it gives CASSFRQGLAYDNEQFF.